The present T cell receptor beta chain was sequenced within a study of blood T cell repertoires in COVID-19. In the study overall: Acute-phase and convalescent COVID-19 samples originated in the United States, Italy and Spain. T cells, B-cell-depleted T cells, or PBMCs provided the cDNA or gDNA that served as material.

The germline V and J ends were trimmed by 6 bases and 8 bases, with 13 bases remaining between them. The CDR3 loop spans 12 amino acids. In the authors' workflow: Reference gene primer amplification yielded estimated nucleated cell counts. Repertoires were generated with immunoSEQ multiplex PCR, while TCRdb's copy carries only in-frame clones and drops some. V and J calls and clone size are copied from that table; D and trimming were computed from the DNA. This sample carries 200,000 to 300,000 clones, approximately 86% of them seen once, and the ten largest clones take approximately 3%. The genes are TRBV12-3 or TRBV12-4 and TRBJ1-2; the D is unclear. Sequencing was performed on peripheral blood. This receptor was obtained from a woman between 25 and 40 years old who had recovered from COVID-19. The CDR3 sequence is CASRKEVGGYTF. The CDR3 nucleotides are TGTGCCAGCAGAAAAGAAGTCGGGGGCTACACCTTC.